What follows are 20 T cell receptor beta chains derived from one specimen sequenced in a study of CD8 T cells in ankylosing spondylitis. TCRdb passed the 5' RACE reads through MiXCR, listing each CDR3 protein once. The sample shows some 270,000 distinct CDR3 sequences, roughly 32% of them seen only once. Sequencing used blood, either unsorted or a sorted T cell fraction (not recorded which). Receptors were obtained from a male donor with ankylosing spondylitis or in good health (not recorded which).

This clonotype has more than one count but fewer than ten. The rearrangement uses TRBV11-2 and TRBJ2-2; 9 bases match TRBD1. From germline, CDR1 is SGHAT and CDR2 FQNNGV. The V segment lost 3 bases and the J segment 6 bases; nucleotides outside the gene matches: 5. CDR3 length: 15 residues. The CDR3 is CASSLGQGPAGELFF. For the CDR3, the DNA is TGTGCCAGCAGCTTGGGACAGGGCCCCGCCGGGGAGCTGTTTTTT.

This clonotype was detected only a few times. The V and J genes are TRBV12-3 or TRBV12-4 and TRBJ2-7; D perhaps matches TRBD1 (6 bases). Deletions cut 3 bases from V and 2 bases from J, with 11 bases between. The CDR3 covers 14 residues. CDR3 nucleotide sequence: TGTGCCAGCAGTTTCTCCGAGGGGGCCTACGAGCAGTACTTC. This encodes CASSFSEGAYEQYF.

The chain carries TRBV28 and TRBJ2-7; either TRBD1 or TRBD2 may supply D (5 bases each). Trimming took off 10 bases at V and 1 base at J, with 17 bases between the two ends. Germline V gene sequence: CDR1 MDHEN, CDR2 SYDVKM. The CDR3 sequence is 14 residues long. The CDR3 loop is CATLGTVLSYEQYF. CDR3 in DNA: TGTGCCACCCTAGGGACGGTCCTATCCTACGAGCAGTACTTC. Supplemented by reference TRBV28 and TRBJ2-7, the full variable domain reads DVKVTQSSRYLVKRTGEKVFLECVQDMDHENMFWYRQDPGLGLRLIYFSYDVKMKEKGDIPEGYSVSREKKERFSLILESASTNQTSMYLCATLGTVLSYEQYFGPGTRLTVT.

The rearrangement links TRBV20-1 to TRBJ2-7; 10 nucleotides line up with TRBD1. The V and J ends lost 5 bases and 2 bases, in that order; junction bases with no gene match: 9. The CDR3 sequence is 15 residues long. Germline V gene sequence: CDR1 DFQATT, CDR2 SNEGSKA (reference sequence). The CDR3 spells CSAYSGDRGTYEQYF. CDR3 coding DNA: TGCAGTGCTTACAGCGGGGACAGGGGAACCTACGAGCAGTACTTC.

The CDR3 nucleotides are TGTGCCAGCAGTTACCAGACTAGGGGGTACGAGCAGTACTTC. Translating gives CASSYQTRGYEQYF. V usage is TRBV6-5 and J usage is TRBJ2-7; D is tentatively TRBD1 or TRBD2 (6 bases each). V was clipped by 2 bases and J by 4 bases, with 12 bases between them. The germline CDR1 and CDR2 sequences are MNHEY and SVGAGI. This CDR3 is 14 amino acids long.

This chain links TRBV7-9 with TRBJ2-5, with 9 bases that match TRBD2. Germline values: CDR1 SEHNR, CDR2 FQNEAQ (reference sequence). V shed 3 bases, J shed 5 bases, and the junction held 7 bases outside the gene matches. The CDR3 loop spans 15 amino acids. This CDR3 reads CASSFLAGLGETQYF. In nucleotides, the CDR3 is TGTGCCAGCAGCTTCCTAGCGGGGCTTGGGGAGACCCAGTACTTC.

This clonotype occurred a few times. This chain uses TRBV25-1 with TRBJ2-1; perhaps TRBD2 as D (6 bases). Germline CDR1 and CDR2: MGHDK and SYGVNS. The germline V and J ends were trimmed by 6 bases and 4 bases, with 13 bases remaining between them. This CDR3 spans 14 amino acids. The CDR3 DNA reads TGTGCCAGCAGGGAGGGCAGGTCATACAATGAGCAGTTCTTC. It specifies CASREGRSYNEQFF.

The CDR3 DNA is TGTGCCAGCAGTAAGAACAGGGGCGGCTCCTACAATGAGCAGTTCTTC. Protein: CASSKNRGGSYNEQFF. The chain has TRBV6-1 and TRBJ2-1; 7 bases are a match to TRBD1. Germline values: CDR1 MNHNS, CDR2 SASEGT. This CDR3 region has 16 residues. Trimming took 5 bases from V and 0 from J; bases not matched to a gene: 7.

This clonotype was recorded a few times. The rearrangement uses TRBV20-1 and TRBJ2-1; TRBD2 is a possible D gene (5 bases). V was cut by 4 bases and J by 6 bases, with 13 bases left in between. The germline V gene encodes CDR1 DFQATT and CDR2 SNEGSKA (reference sequence). This CDR3 is 13 amino acids long. Written as DNA, the CDR3 is TGCAGTGCTACCCGGAGTAGCGTCAATGAGCAGTTCTTC. This gives the protein CSATRSSVNEQFF.

This clonotype was recorded a few times. The V call is TRBV5-6, the J call TRBJ1-1; a possible D gene is TRBD1 (6 bases). The V gene lost 1 base and the J gene lost 8 bases, with 15 bases spanning the gap. This CDR3 has 14 amino acids. Germline CDR1 is SGHDT and CDR2 is YYEEEE. The DNA of the CDR3 is TGTGCCAGCAGCTTGTTGGGACAAGTCTCAGAAGCTTTCTTT. It codes for CASSLLGQVSEAFF.

The chain has TRBV12-3 or TRBV12-4 and TRBJ1-1; 8 bases line up with TRBD1. The CDR3 sequence is 15 residues long. The V and J ends lost 5 bases and 4 bases, in that order; junction bases with no gene match: 9. The CDR3: CASSPTGVWGTEAFF. The DNA for the CDR3 is TGTGCCAGCAGTCCGACAGGGGTGTGGGGCACTGAAGCTTTCTTT.

The rearrangement uses TRBV4-1 and TRBJ2-1; D assignment may be TRBD1 or TRBD2 (5 bases each). CDR1 is MGHRA and CDR2 is YSYEKL in the germline V gene. The V end lost 0 bases, the J end lost 0 bases, and 9 bases lay between the germline ends. The CDR3 loop spans 16 amino acids. As DNA, the CDR3 is TGCGCCAGCAGCCAAGATTGGGGGAGCTCCTACAATGAGCAGTTCTTC. Translated: CASSQDWGSSYNEQFF.

This clonotype was seen a few times. This chain connects TRBV9 to TRBJ2-7, with D perhaps TRBD2 (5 bases). Between the trimmed V and J ends, which lost 4 bases and 6 bases, there was a span of 8 bases. CDR1 SGDLS and CDR2 YYNGEE come from the germline V gene. The CDR3 is 11 residues long. The DNA of the CDR3 is TGTGCCAGCAGCCGGGATTCCGAGCAGTACTTC. It encodes CASSRDSEQYF.

This clonotype was seen ten or more times. The V and J genes are TRBV5-1 and TRBJ1-1; D is unclear. V lost 3 bases and J lost 5, with 14 bases in between. Per the germline V gene, CDR1 is SGHRS and CDR2 is YFSETQ. The length of the CDR3 is 14 residues. The CDR3, as DNA: TGCGCCAGCAGCTCCATTGGGGAGCGGACTGAAGCTTTCTTT. The encoded protein is CASSSIGERTEAFF.

The rearrangement uses TRBV20-1 and TRBJ2-4; 12 bases map to TRBD2. The germline CDR1 and CDR2 sequences are DFQATT and SNEGSKA (reference sequence). The CDR3 consists of 14 residues. J was trimmed by 3 bases and V by 6 bases; bases with no gene match: 3. The CDR3 here is CSARTSGVKNIQYF. For the CDR3, the DNA is TGCAGTGCCCGGACTAGCGGGGTCAAAAACATTCAGTACTTC.

The chain employs TRBV12-3 or TRBV12-4 and TRBJ2-5; 11 nucleotides match TRBD2. This CDR3 contains 15 residues. V shed 3 bases, J shed 4 bases, and the junction held 4 bases outside the gene matches. This CDR3 reads CASSLLAGGRETQYF. For the CDR3, the DNA is TGTGCCAGCAGTTTGCTAGCGGGGGGAAGAGAGACCCAGTACTTC.

The chain is built from TRBV5-1 and TRBJ1-2; D ambiguous. Germline CDR1 reads SGHRS; CDR2 reads YFSETQ. V was pared by 6 bases and J by 0 bases, with 12 bases between. The CDR3 totals 14 residues. CDR3 nucleotide sequence: TGCGCCAGCACCCTGCAACCTTCTAACTATGGCTACACCTTC. Encoded protein: CASTLQPSNYGYTF.

This clonotype is a singleton in its sample. The V call is TRBV18, the J call TRBJ2-6; possible D gene TRBD1, 6 bases. The germline gives CDR1 KGHSH, CDR2 LQKENI. The V end lost 2 bases, the J end lost 0 bases, and 11 bases lay between the germline ends. This CDR3 is built from 17 residues. The CDR3 loop is CASSPFSGDSGANVLTF. The CDR3 DNA is TGTGCCAGCTCACCATTCTCAGGGGACTCTGGGGCCAACGTCCTGACTTTC.

Notes on this clonotype: At one end the junction does not follow the germline gene, possibly because of a read error. V is TRBV7-7 and J is TRBJ2-1, with D possibly being TRBD1 or TRBD2 (5 bases each). Germline V gene data show CDR1 as SSHAT and CDR2 as FNYEAQ (reference sequence). This CDR3 contains 16 residues. CDR3 bases: TGTGCTAGCAGCCCGAGTTTGGGGGACTCCTACAATGAGCAGTTCTTC. This sequence encodes CASSPSLGDSYNEQFF.

There are a few counts of this clonotype. This rearrangement joins TRBV20-1 to TRBJ2-6, with TRBD2 matching 15 bases. V lost 1 base to trimming and J lost 0 bases; unmatched junction nucleotides: 7. There are 20 residues in the CDR3. Germline CDR1 is DFQATT and CDR2 is SNEGSKA (reference sequence). The CDR3, as DNA: TGCAGTGCTAGAGTCGGGACTAGCGGGGGGCCTCCCTCTGGGGCCAACGTCCTGACTTTC. This codes for CSARVGTSGGPPSGANVLTF.